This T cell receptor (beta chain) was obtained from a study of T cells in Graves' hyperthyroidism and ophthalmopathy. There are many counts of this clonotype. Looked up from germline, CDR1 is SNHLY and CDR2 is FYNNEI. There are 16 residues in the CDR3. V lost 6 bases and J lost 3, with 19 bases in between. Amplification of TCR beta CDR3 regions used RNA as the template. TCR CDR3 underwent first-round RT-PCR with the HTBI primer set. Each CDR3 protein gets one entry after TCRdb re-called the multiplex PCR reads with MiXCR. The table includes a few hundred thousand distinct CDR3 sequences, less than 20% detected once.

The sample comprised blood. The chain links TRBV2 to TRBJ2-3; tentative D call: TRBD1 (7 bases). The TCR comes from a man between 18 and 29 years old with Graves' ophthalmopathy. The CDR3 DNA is TGTGCCAGCAGCGGGGACTTAGGGGGCCGAACAGATACGCAGTATTTT. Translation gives CASSGDLGGRTDTQYF.